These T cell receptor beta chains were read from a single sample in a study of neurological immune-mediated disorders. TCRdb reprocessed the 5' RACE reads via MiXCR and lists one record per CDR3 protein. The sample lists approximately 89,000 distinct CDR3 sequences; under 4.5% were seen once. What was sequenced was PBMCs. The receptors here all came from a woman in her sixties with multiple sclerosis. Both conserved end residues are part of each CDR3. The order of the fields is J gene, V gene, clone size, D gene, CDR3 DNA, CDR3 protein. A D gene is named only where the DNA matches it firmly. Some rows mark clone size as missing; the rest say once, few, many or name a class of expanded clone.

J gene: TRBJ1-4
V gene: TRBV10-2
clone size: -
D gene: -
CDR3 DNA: TGCGCCAGCAGTCCGAGGGGCGGGGATGAAAAACTGTTTTTT
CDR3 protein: CASSPRGGDEKLFF

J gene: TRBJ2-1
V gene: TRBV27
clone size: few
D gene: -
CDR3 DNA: TGTACCAGCAGTACCCCCGGGGCCTTCAATGAGCAGTTCTTC
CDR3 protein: CTSSTPGAFNEQFF

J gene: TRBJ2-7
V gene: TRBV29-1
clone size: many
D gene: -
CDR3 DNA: TGCAGCGTTGAAATGGGGGGAGTCCCCTACGAGCAGTACTTC
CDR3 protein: CSVEMGGVPYEQYF

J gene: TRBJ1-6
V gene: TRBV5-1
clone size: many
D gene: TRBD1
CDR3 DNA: TGCGCCAGCAGCTTGACGACCGGGACAGCCCTAAATTCACCCCTCCACTTT
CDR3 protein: CASSLTTGTALNSPLHF

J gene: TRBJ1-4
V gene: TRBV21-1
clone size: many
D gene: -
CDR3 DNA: TGTGCCAGCAGCAACCACGAGGGGACAGGGGAGAATGAAAAACTGTTTTTT
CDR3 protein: CASSNHEGTGENEKLFF

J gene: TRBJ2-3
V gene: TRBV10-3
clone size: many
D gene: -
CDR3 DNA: TGTGCCATCAGTGAGACCGATCAGGGGAGTGCAGATACGCAGTATTTT
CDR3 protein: CAISETDQGSADTQYF

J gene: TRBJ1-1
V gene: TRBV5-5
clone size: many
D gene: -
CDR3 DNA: TGTGCCAGCAGCTTGTCGGTCCTGGGGACTGAAGCTTTCTTT
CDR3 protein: CASSLSVLGTEAFF

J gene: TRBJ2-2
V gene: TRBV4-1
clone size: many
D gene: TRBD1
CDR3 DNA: TGCGCCAGCAGCAACCGGGACAGGGGGACCGGGGAGCTGTTTTTT
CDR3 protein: CASSNRDRGTGELFF

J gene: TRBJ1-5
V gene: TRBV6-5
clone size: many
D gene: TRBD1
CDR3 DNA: TGTGCCAGCAGACGGACAGGGGAGAAGCCCCAGCATTTT
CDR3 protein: CASRRTGEKPQHF

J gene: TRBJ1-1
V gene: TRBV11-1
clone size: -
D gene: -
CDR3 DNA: TGTGCCAGCAGTTTAGATACGATGAACACTGAAGCTTTCTTT
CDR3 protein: CASSLDTMNTEAFF

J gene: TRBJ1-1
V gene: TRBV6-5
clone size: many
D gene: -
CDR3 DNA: TGTGCCAGCAGCCAAAATGGGCTGAACACTGAAGCTTTCTTT
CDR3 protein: CASSQNGLNTEAFF